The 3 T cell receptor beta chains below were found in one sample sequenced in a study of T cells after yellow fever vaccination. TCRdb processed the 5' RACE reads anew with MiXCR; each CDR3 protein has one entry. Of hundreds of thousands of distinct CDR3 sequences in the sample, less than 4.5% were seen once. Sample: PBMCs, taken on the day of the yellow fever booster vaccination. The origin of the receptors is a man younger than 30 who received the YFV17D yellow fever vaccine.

This CDR3 reads CSARGGDTEAFF. The CDR3 bases are TGCAGTGCTAGAGGTGGGGACACTGAAGCTTTCTTT. The chain is built from TRBV20-1 and TRBJ1-1; no definite D call. Trimming removed 1 base at V and 3 bases at J, with 6 bases between. Germline loops: CDR1 DFQATT, CDR2 SNEGSKA (reference sequence). The CDR3 length is 12 residues.

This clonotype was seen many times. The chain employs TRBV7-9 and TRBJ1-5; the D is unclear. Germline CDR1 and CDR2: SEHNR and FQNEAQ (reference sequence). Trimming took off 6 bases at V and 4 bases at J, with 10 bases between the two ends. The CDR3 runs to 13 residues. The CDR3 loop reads CASRMGVNQPQHF. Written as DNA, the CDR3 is TGTGCCAGCAGGATGGGAGTTAATCAGCCCCAGCATTTT.

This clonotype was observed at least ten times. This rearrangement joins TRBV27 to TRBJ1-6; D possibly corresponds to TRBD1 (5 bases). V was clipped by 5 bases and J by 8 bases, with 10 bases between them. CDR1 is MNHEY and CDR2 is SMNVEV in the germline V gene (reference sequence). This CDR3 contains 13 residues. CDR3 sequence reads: CASSHTQDSPLHF. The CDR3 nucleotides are TGTGCCAGCAGTCACACACAGGATTCACCCCTCCACTTT.